This T cell receptor beta chain is drawn from a study of shared clonotypes between healthy human individuals. The table came from immunoSEQ multiplex PCR; TCRdb's copy has only in-frame clones and leaves some out. The repertoire consists of some 490,000 clones, with roughly 80% occurring once and the leading ten covering 9.5% to 15%. The trim removed 4 bases at V and 6 bases at J, leaving 5 bases unmatched. Germline-derived CDR1 and CDR2 are KGHSH and LQKENI. The CDR3 has 14 residues. V gene TRBV18 combines with J gene TRBJ1-4; 7 nucleotides match TRBD1. The sequencing sample was made of PBMCs. The clonotype comes from a woman aged 40 to 50 in good health. Some clones in this sample may be carry-over from other donors' samples. CDR3: CASSRTGADEKLFF. As DNA, the CDR3 is TGTGCCAGCTCACGAACAGGGGCGGATGAAAAACTGTTTTTT.